This section outlines one TCR beta chain sequence together with its context. The repertoire was sequenced with immunoSEQ multiplex PCR; TCRdb's copy has only in-frame clones and lacks some. The table shows around 100,000 clones, with approximately 90% occurring only once. This record belongs to a study of T cell changes during pregnancy in multiple sclerosis. V was clipped by 3 bases and J by 3 bases, with 13 bases between them. CDR3 size: 15 residues. Per germline, CDR1 SGDLS and CDR2 YYNGEE. The sequencing here drew on peripheral blood, taken after pregnancy. The V and J genes are TRBV9 and TRBJ1-5, with D uncertain. This clonotype was sampled from a female donor with multiple sclerosis, enrolled in a pregnancy study. The CDR3 here is CASSEGGSYNQPQHF. In DNA form, the CDR3 reads TGTGCCAGCAGCGAGGGAGGGTCCTACAATCAGCCCCAGCATTTT.